The 21 T cell receptor beta chains listed next were all sequenced from one sample in a study of CD4 T cells in relation to SARS-CoV-2 and coronaviruses. Antigens for these TCRs are unknown. This table comes from immunoSEQ multiplex PCR, and its TCRdb copy is limited to in-frame clones, with some not included. The sample carries more than 15,000 clones, around 73% recorded once. Before the COVID-19 pandemic, during about 2010-2018, CD4+ T cells were taken from unexposed donors. CD4+ T cells were isolated from the cells after around 9 days of culture. What was sequenced was CD4+ T cells from PBMCs, cultured in vitro. The origin of the receptors is a human donor in good health.

This chain connects TRBV4-1 to TRBJ1-4; 7 bases map to TRBD1. Germline V gene data show CDR1 as MGHRA and CDR2 as YSYEKL. The CDR3 runs to 15 residues. Trimming took 2 bases from V and 11 from J; bases not matched to a gene: 11. The CDR3 loop is CASSQTGEQRGKLFF. The CDR3 DNA reads as TGCGCCAGCAGCCAAACAGGGGAGCAAAGGGGGAAACTGTTTTTT.

Relative to its sample, this clone is medium-sized. CDR3: CASSLGQPVQLFF. CDR3 DNA: TGTGCCAGCAGTTTAGGACAGCCAGTACAACTGTTTTTT. The chain couples TRBV12-3 or TRBV12-4 to TRBJ1-4, with a possible D match to TRBD1 (5 bases). V gave up 1 base and J gave up 12 bases, with 12 bases separating them. The CDR3 has 13 amino acids.

The genes are TRBV3-1 (or the pseudogene TRBV3-2) and TRBJ1-2, with D tentatively TRBD1 (6 bases). CDR1 and CDR2 from the germline V gene are LGHDT and YNNKEL (reference sequence). Trimming removed 4 bases at V and 6 bases at J, with 18 bases between. The CDR3 spans 15 residues. The CDR3 coding sequence is TGTGCCAGCAGCCGCCGAGGGGGGAAGGAGAATGGCTACACCTTC. It codes for CASSRRGGKENGYTF.

This chain connects TRBV5-1 to TRBJ1-4; no definite D call. The CDR3 loop spans 14 amino acids. V was clipped by 0 bases and J by 5 bases, with 8 bases between them. Germline V gives CDR1 SGHRS, CDR2 YFSETQ. This CDR3 reads CASSLVNPNEKLFF. The CDR3 DNA reads TGCGCCAGCAGCTTGGTCAATCCAAATGAAAAACTGTTTTTT.

V is TRBV27 and J is TRBJ2-7, with D maybe TRBD1 (6 bases). This CDR3 spans 14 amino acids. Trimming pared 5 bases from V and 4 bases from J, leaving 15 bases between. The germline CDR1 and CDR2 sequences are MNHEY and SMNVEV (reference sequence). The CDR3 here is CASSPRQDSYEQYF. As DNA, the CDR3 is TGTGCCAGCAGTCCGAGACAGGACAGTTACGAGCAGTACTTC.

This clone was detected only a few times. The genes are TRBV12-5 and TRBJ1-6; 8 bases are shared with TRBD1. The CDR3 totals 21 residues. Germline V lookup: CDR1 LGHNT, CDR2 FRNRAP. V trimming: 0 bases; J trimming: 0 bases; junction bases outside the gene matches: 13. CDR3 region: CASGLVRKPGGGSSYNSPLHF. CDR3 nucleotides: TGTGCTAGTGGTTTGGTACGGAAACCAGGGGGCGGGAGCTCCTATAATTCACCCCTCCACTTT.

This sequence joins TRBV29-1 and TRBJ2-2; D is possibly TRBD1 (5 bases). Germline CDR1 SQVTM, CDR2 ANQGSEA. The CDR3 runs to 14 residues. The V end lost 6 bases, the J end lost 2 bases, and 13 bases lay between the germline ends. CDR3 DNA: TGCAGCGTAGTGGGGCAGCTAAACACCGGGGAGCTGTTTTTT. It encodes CSVVGQLNTGELFF.

The V and J genes are TRBV7-9 and TRBJ1-6; 8 nucleotides line up with TRBD1. Germline assignment: CDR1 SEHNR and CDR2 FQNEAQ (reference sequence). CDR3 size: 16 residues. V dropped 5 bases and J dropped 2; count of bases not matched to a gene: 5. CDR3 in DNA: TGTGCCAGCAGCCCTGGACAGGGTACCTATAATTCACCCCTCCACTTT. Protein: CASSPGQGTYNSPLHF.

This chain uses TRBV25-1 with TRBJ1-1; D unresolved. The CDR3 covers 14 residues. V was cut by 6 bases and J by 7 bases, with 18 bases left in between. Germline V gene sequence: CDR1 MGHDK, CDR2 SYGVNS. CDR3 DNA sequence: TGTGCCAGCAGCGGACCAACGGACGTAAATGAAGCTTTCTTT. Translating gives CASSGPTDVNEAFF. Combining the CDR3 with reference TRBV25-1 and TRBJ1-1 gives the whole variable domain EADIYQTPRYLVIGTGKKITLECSQTMGHDKMYWYQQDPGMELHLIHYSYGVNSTEKGDLSSESTVSRIRTEHFPLTLESARPSHTSQYLCASSGPTDVNEAFFGQGTRLTVV.

The rearrangement links TRBV10-3 to TRBJ1-1, with a possible D match to TRBD1 (6 bases). Trimming removed 6 bases at V and 4 bases at J, with 12 bases between. CDR1 and CDR2 from the germline V gene are ENHRY and SYGVKD. CDR3 size: 13 residues. The CDR3 sequence: CAISKTGSTEAFF. The CDR3 region has the DNA TGTGCCATCAGCAAAACAGGGAGCACTGAAGCTTTCTTT.

CDR3 residues: CASSQSTENTEAFF. The CDR3, as DNA: TGCGCCAGCAGCCAATCAACCGAGAACACTGAAGCTTTCTTT. The chain uses TRBV4-1 and TRBJ1-1; D is undetermined. The germline V gene has CDR1 MGHRA and CDR2 YSYEKL. V was trimmed by 2 bases and J by 1 base, leaving 8 bases between them. This CDR3 comprises 14 residues.

This clone was seen a handful of times. The V call is TRBV19, the J call TRBJ1-5, with D perhaps matching TRBD1 (6 bases). The germline CDR1 and CDR2 sequences are LNHDA and SQIVND (reference sequence). Trimming left V 4 bases short and J 2 bases short, with 18 bases between. The CDR3 extends over 17 amino acids. In DNA form, the CDR3 reads TGTGCCAGTAGTAACCCCGGCGTCAGGGGAGGCAATCAGCCCCAGCATTTT. Translated, it gives CASSNPGVRGGNQPQHF.

This clone is large (0.1 to 1%) within its sample. This chain uses TRBV12-3 or TRBV12-4 with TRBJ1-1; D is ambiguous. V was cut by 6 bases and J by 0 bases, with 8 bases left in between. This CDR3 contains 13 residues. As DNA, the CDR3 is TGTGCCAGCAGAAATCAAATGAACACTGAAGCTTTCTTT. It codes for CASRNQMNTEAFF.

The V and J genes are TRBV28 and TRBJ2-7; perhaps TRBD1 as D (5 bases). V was cut by 1 base and J by 3 bases, with 13 bases left in between. This CDR3 has 15 amino acids. Germline V gives CDR1 MDHEN, CDR2 SYDVKM. The CDR3 reads CASSLLLGALYEQYF. CDR3 coding DNA: TGTGCCAGCAGTTTATTGCTAGGGGCACTCTACGAGCAGTACTTC. Full variable domain (outside the CDR3, taken from reference TRBV28 and TRBJ2-7): DVKVTQSSRYLVKRTGEKVFLECVQDMDHENMFWYRQDPGLGLRLIYFSYDVKMKEKGDIPEGYSVSREKKERFSLILESASTNQTSMYLCASSLLLGALYEQYFGPGTRLTVT.

The V and J genes are TRBV10-1 and TRBJ1-1; 7 bases match TRBD1. The CDR3 spans 16 residues. The germline gives CDR1 WNHNN, CDR2 SYGVQD (reference sequence). The V gene end was trimmed by 2 bases and the J gene end by 5 bases; junction bases not matched to a gene: 11. The CDR3 loop is CASSEGPPRGKTEAFF. In DNA, the CDR3 is TGCGCCAGCAGTGAGGGACCCCCCAGGGGGAAAACTGAAGCTTTCTTT.

The gene calls are TRBV6-5 and TRBJ2-1, with 9 bases aligning to TRBD2. The ends lost 6 bases at V and 8 bases at J; junction bases unmatched: 11. The CDR3 runs 15 residues. Germline lookup yields CDR1 MNHEY and CDR2 SVGAGI. This CDR3 reads CASSLWGGRDDEQFF. In nucleotides, the CDR3 is TGTGCCAGCAGCCTTTGGGGCGGGAGGGATGATGAGCAGTTCTTC.

The rearrangement joins TRBV11-2 to TRBJ1-2; D remains unclear. Germline assignment: CDR1 SGHAT and CDR2 FQNNGV. V was shortened by 1 base and J by 8 bases, with 14 bases between the two germline ends. This CDR3 has 14 amino acids. The CDR3 protein is CASSLGPDRGGYTF. In nucleotides, the CDR3 is TGTGCCAGCAGCTTAGGGCCAGATCGCGGGGGCTACACCTTC. Based on the CDR3 plus reference TRBV11-2 and TRBJ1-2, the full variable domain is EAGVAQSPRYKIIEKRQSVAFWCNPISGHATLYWYQQILGQGPKLLIQFQNNGVVDDSQLPKDRFSAERLKGVDSTLKIQPAKLEDSAVYLCASSLGPDRGGYTFGSGTRLTVV.

This clone was seen a few times. The V and J genes are TRBV20-1 and TRBJ1-4; D may be TRBD1 (5 bases). Germline V gene sequence: CDR1 DFQATT, CDR2 SNEGSKA (reference sequence). The V end lost 3 bases, the J end lost 6 bases, and 11 bases lay between the germline ends. This CDR3 region has 13 residues. The chain's CDR3 is CSASRQGDEKLFF. The CDR3, as DNA: TGCAGTGCTAGTCGGCAGGGAGATGAAAAACTGTTTTTT.

V usage is TRBV15 and J usage is TRBJ2-7; 7 bases fit TRBD1. V was clipped by 5 bases and J by 0 bases; unmatched bases: 7. The CDR3 contains 15 residues. Germline V lookup: CDR1 LNHNV, CDR2 YYDKDF (reference sequence). The CDR3 loop is CATSRWTGGSYEQYF. The CDR3 region has the DNA TGTGCCACCAGCCGATGGACAGGTGGCTCCTACGAGCAGTACTTC.

V and J are TRBV25-1 and TRBJ2-5; 9 bases are a match to TRBD2. The length of the CDR3 is 14 residues. Germline lookup yields CDR1 MGHDK and CDR2 SYGVNS. V shed 1 base and J 6 bases; nucleotides not matched to a gene: 3. The CDR3 loop is CASSELAGVQTQYF. DNA of the CDR3: TGTGCCAGCAGTGAATTAGCGGGAGTTCAGACCCAGTACTTC.

The chain recombines TRBV5-1 with TRBJ1-2, with TRBD1 as a possible D gene (5 bases). The CDR3 spans 11 residues. Germline CDR1 SGHRS, CDR2 YFSETQ. V dropped 5 bases and J dropped 7 bases, with 9 bases sitting between them. The CDR3 coding sequence is TGCGCCAGCAGTTCGGGGGTTGGCTACACCTTC. Protein: CASSSGVGYTF.